This is a list of T cell receptor beta chains from one sample in a study of cytomegalovirus exposure and HLA in healthy donors. Repertoires were generated with immunoSEQ multiplex PCR, while TCRdb's copy carries only in-frame clones and drops some. The table includes about 140,000 clones, 84% detected once. Sequencing was done on a sample of PBMCs. The receptors here all came from a woman aged 25-40 years in good health and CMV-seronegative. CDR3s include the opening cysteine and the closing phenylalanine or tryptophan. The D gene is left open where the match is weak. The size of a clone is reported for some rows only, either as once, few or many, or as a class for expanded clones.

D: TRBD1
V: TRBV7-8
J: TRBJ1-6
size: -
CDR3: CASSLAHGTGGRYNSPLHF
DNA: TGTGCCAGCAGCTTAGCGCACGGGACAGGGGGGAGATATAATTCACCCCTCCACTTT

D: -
V: TRBV28
J: TRBJ2-5
size: -
CDR3: CASSFRNDETQYF
DNA: TGTGCCAGCAGTTTCAGGAACGACGAGACCCAGTACTTC

D: TRBD2
V: TRBV4-2
J: TRBJ2-3
size: -
CDR3: CASARGIAGGPDTQYF
DNA: TGTGCCAGCGCCAGGGGTATAGCGGGGGGCCCAGATACGCAGTATTTT

D: -
V: TRBV2
J: TRBJ1-1
size: -
CDR3: CASSGLAGFRNTEAFF
DNA: TGTGCCAGCAGCGGACTGGCAGGTTTTCGGAACACTGAAGCTTTCTTT

D: -
V: TRBV5-1
J: TRBJ1-6
size: -
CDR3: CASSLRGSTPLHF
DNA: TGCGCCAGCAGCTTGCGGGGTAGTACACCCCTCCACTTT

D: TRBD1
V: TRBV2
J: TRBJ2-5
size: -
CDR3: CASSEETGEGETQYF
DNA: TGTGCCAGCAGTGAGGAGACAGGGGAAGGAGAGACCCAGTACTTC

D: -
V: TRBV2
J: TRBJ2-2
size: -
CDR3: CASSDARTGTGELFF
DNA: TGTGCCAGCAGTGATGCGAGGACGGGGACCGGGGAGCTGTTTTTT

D: -
V: TRBV11-2
J: TRBJ2-3
size: -
CDR3: CASSFRLTELLTDTQYF
DNA: TGTGCCAGCAGCTTCCGCCTGACAGAATTACTCACAGATACGCAGTATTTT

D: -
V: TRBV30
J: TRBJ1-5
size: -
CDR3: CAWSAEGQRFNQPQHF
DNA: TGTGCCTGGAGTGCCGAAGGACAGAGATTCAATCAGCCCCAGCATTTT

D: -
V: TRBV9
J: TRBJ1-5
size: -
CDR3: CASSVSTGGNQPQHF
DNA: TGTGCCAGCAGCGTATCGACAGGCGGCAATCAGCCCCAGCATTTT

D: -
V: TRBV9
J: TRBJ2-1
size: -
CDR3: CASSPSSTYNEQFF
DNA: TGTGCCAGCAGCCCTAGCAGTACCTACAATGAGCAGTTCTTC

D: TRBD1
V: TRBV29-1
J: TRBJ2-5
size: -
CDR3: CSMGQGETQYF
DNA: TGCAGCATGGGACAGGGGGAGACCCAGTACTTC

D: TRBD1
V: TRBV7-9
J: TRBJ1-6
size: -
CDR3: CASSLGRQGPLHF
DNA: TGTGCCAGCAGCTTAGGGAGACAGGGACCCCTCCACTTT

D: TRBD1
V: TRBV5-6
J: TRBJ1-4
size: -
CDR3: CASSWGTGTGGEKLFF
DNA: TGTGCCAGCAGCTGGGGTACCGGGACAGGAGGGGAAAAACTGTTTTTT

D: TRBD1
V: TRBV19
J: TRBJ2-7
size: -
CDR3: CASSPTAGTGAHEQYF
DNA: TGTGCCAGTAGCCCAACAGCCGGGACAGGGGCCCACGAGCAGTACTTC

D: -
V: TRBV6-5
J: TRBJ2-5
size: -
CDR3: CASSYYPSGTQYF
DNA: TGTGCCAGCAGTTACTATCCCTCAGGGACCCAGTACTTC

D: TRBD2
V: TRBV30
J: TRBJ2-3
size: -
CDR3: CAWGAGRGGADTQYF
DNA: TGTGCCTGGGGTGCCGGACGGGGGGGTGCAGATACGCAGTATTTT

D: -
V: TRBV9
J: TRBJ2-1
size: -
CDR3: CASSPSFEGYNEQFF
DNA: TGTGCCAGCAGCCCCTCGTTTGAGGGCTACAATGAGCAGTTCTTC

D: TRBD1
V: TRBV6-5
J: TRBJ1-1
size: once
CDR3: CASSYRSTGEGTEAFF
DNA: TGTGCCAGCAGTTACCGGTCGACAGGGGAAGGGACTGAAGCTTTCTTT

D: TRBD1
V: TRBV19
J: TRBJ2-7
size: -
CDR3: CASSLGTGGARHEQYF
DNA: TGTGCCAGTAGCCTCGGGACAGGGGGCGCGAGGCACGAGCAGTACTTC

D: TRBD1
V: TRBV2
J: TRBJ2-5
size: -
CDR3: CASGVRDRKETQYF
DNA: TGTGCCAGCGGGGTACGGGACAGGAAAGAGACCCAGTACTTC

D: TRBD1
V: TRBV27
J: TRBJ1-4
size: -
CDR3: CASTWGTGGEKLFF
DNA: TGTGCCAGCACCTGGGGGACAGGGGGGGAAAAACTGTTTTTT

D: -
V: TRBV2
J: TRBJ2-2
size: few
CDR3: CASSAIRGAPGELFF
DNA: TGTGCCAGCAGTGCGATACGGGGGGCCCCCGGGGAGCTGTTTTTT

D: TRBD1
V: TRBV9
J: TRBJ2-6
size: -
CDR3: CASSVEGASRANVLTF
DNA: TGTGCCAGCAGCGTAGAGGGGGCTAGCAGGGCCAACGTCCTGACTTTC

D: -
V: TRBV9
J: TRBJ1-2
size: -
CDR3: CASSVEGVLNYGYTF
DNA: TGTGCCAGCAGCGTAGAGGGGGTTTTGAACTATGGCTACACCTTC

D: TRBD1
V: TRBV6-5
J: TRBJ1-1
size: once
CDR3: CASSFTGDTEAFF
DNA: TGTGCCAGCAGTTTCACAGGGGACACTGAAGCTTTCTTT

D: TRBD1
V: TRBV18
J: TRBJ2-7
size: -
CDR3: CASSPDRGWNEQYF
DNA: TGTGCCAGCTCTCCTGACAGGGGGTGGAACGAGCAGTACTTC

D: TRBD2
V: TRBV29-1
J: TRBJ2-4
size: -
CDR3: CSVGGGEIAKNIQYF
DNA: TGCAGCGTGGGGGGAGGGGAGATAGCCAAAAACATTCAGTACTTC

D: TRBD1
V: TRBV2
J: TRBJ2-7
size: once
CDR3: CASSEWTGGWDEQYF
DNA: TGTGCCAGCAGTGAGTGGACAGGGGGCTGGGACGAGCAGTACTTC

D: TRBD1
V: TRBV7-2
J: TRBJ2-7
size: -
CDR3: CASSLRTGLNEQYF
DNA: TGTGCCAGCAGCCTCCGGACAGGGTTGAACGAGCAGTACTTC

D: -
V: TRBV2
J: TRBJ1-6
size: -
CDR3: CASDYSTVNNSPLHF
DNA: TGTGCCAGCGATTATTCGACAGTCAATAATTCACCCCTCCACTTT

D: TRBD1
V: TRBV5-4
J: TRBJ2-1
size: -
CDR3: CASSLVDRGYNEQFF
DNA: TGTGCCAGCAGCTTGGTGGACAGGGGTTACAATGAGCAGTTCTTC

D: -
V: TRBV28
J: TRBJ1-3
size: once
CDR3: CASSPQNSGNTIYF
DNA: TGTGCCAGCAGTCCTCAGAACTCTGGAAACACCATATATTTT

D: TRBD2
V: TRBV7-3
J: TRBJ2-1
size: -
CDR3: CASSLGAGASEQFF
DNA: TGTGCCAGCAGCTTAGGGGCGGGAGCGAGTGAGCAGTTCTTC

D: -
V: TRBV5-1
J: TRBJ2-1
size: once
CDR3: CASSSVGGGAFNEQFF
DNA: TGCGCCAGCAGCTCCGTTGGTGGGGGGGCCTTCAATGAGCAGTTCTTC

D: -
V: TRBV6-5
J: TRBJ1-4
size: -
CDR3: CASSPTGRHNEKLFF
DNA: TGTGCCAGCAGCCCTACAGGGCGGCATAATGAAAAACTGTTTTTT

D: TRBD2
V: TRBV6-6
J: TRBJ2-3
size: -
CDR3: CASTEAGGTDTQYF
DNA: TGTGCCAGCACCGAAGCGGGAGGCACAGATACGCAGTATTTT

D: TRBD1
V: TRBV5-1
J: TRBJ1-3
size: -
CDR3: CASSLDRAKGDTIYF
DNA: TGCGCCAGCAGCCTGGACAGGGCGAAAGGAGACACCATATATTTT

D: -
V: TRBV2
J: TRBJ2-7
size: -
CDR3: CASSSAGPEQYF
DNA: TGTGCCAGCAGCTCGGCGGGACCCGAGCAGTACTTC

D: -
V: TRBV27
J: TRBJ1-5
size: -
CDR3: CASSPRTDTNQPQHF
DNA: TGTGCCAGCAGTCCCCGGACAGACACCAATCAGCCCCAGCATTTT

D: -
V: TRBV4-3
J: TRBJ2-2
size: -
CDR3: CASSQDRSAEGTGELFF
DNA: TGCGCCAGCAGCCAAGATCGATCTGCGGAGGGAACCGGGGAGCTGTTTTTT

D: -
V: TRBV11-2
J: TRBJ1-1
size: -
CDR3: CASSLDRIMSAEAFF
DNA: TGTGCCAGCAGCTTAGATCGTATAATGAGTGCTGAAGCTTTCTTT

D: TRBD2
V: TRBV6-1
J: TRBJ2-2
size: -
CDR3: CASSLAGGTTGELFF
DNA: TGTGCCAGCAGTCTAGCGGGGGGAACCACCGGGGAGCTGTTTTTT

D: -
V: TRBV5-4
J: TRBJ2-1
size: once
CDR3: CASSSQTSTFYNEQFF
DNA: TGTGCCAGCAGCTCCCAAACTAGCACGTTCTACAATGAGCAGTTCTTC

D: -
V: TRBV29-1
J: TRBJ2-1
size: -
CDR3: CSVKNGLVNEQFF
DNA: TGCAGCGTTAAAAACGGACTTGTAAATGAGCAGTTCTTC

D: -
V: TRBV5-4
J: TRBJ2-1
size: -
CDR3: CASSLMEGYPFSNNEQFF
DNA: TGTGCCAGCAGCTTGATGGAGGGATACCCCTTTTCTAACAATGAGCAGTTCTTC

D: TRBD1
V: TRBV4-1
J: TRBJ1-6
size: -
CDR3: CASSQDPGGSYNSPLHF
DNA: TGCGCCAGCAGCCAAGATCCAGGGGGCTCCTATAATTCACCCCTCCACTTT

D: TRBD1
V: TRBV11-2
J: TRBJ1-1
size: -
CDR3: CASSHDRVMNTEAFF
DNA: TGTGCCAGCAGCCACGACAGGGTGATGAACACTGAAGCTTTCTTT

D: -
V: TRBV4-1
J: TRBJ1-1
size: -
CDR3: CASSQEPPPGRVTEAFF
DNA: TGCGCCAGCAGCCAAGAACCCCCCCCCGGGCGGGTCACTGAAGCTTTCTTT

D: -
V: TRBV5-8
J: TRBJ1-2
size: -
CDR3: CASEAIRYYGYTF
DNA: TGTGCCAGCGAAGCCATTCGATACTATGGCTACACCTTC

D: -
V: TRBV27
J: TRBJ2-1
size: -
CDR3: CASRGPRSGRAYNEQFF
DNA: TGTGCCAGCAGGGGGCCCCGATCCGGACGGGCCTACAATGAGCAGTTCTTC

D: -
V: TRBV7-2
J: TRBJ1-2
size: -
CDR3: CASSFRDYGYTF
DNA: TGTGCCAGCAGCTTCCGGGACTATGGCTACACCTTC

D: -
V: TRBV5-1
J: TRBJ2-1
size: -
CDR3: CASSLVSGREQFF
DNA: TGCGCCAGCAGCTTGGTCTCTGGGAGGGAGCAGTTCTTC

D: TRBD2
V: TRBV28
J: TRBJ2-7
size: -
CDR3: CASSSPQRGSSYEQYF
DNA: TGTGCCAGCAGTTCCCCCCAGCGGGGGAGCTCCTACGAGCAGTACTTC

D: TRBD1
V: TRBV5-1
J: TRBJ1-2
size: -
CDR3: CASSLQGGIGGYTF
DNA: TGCGCCAGCAGCTTACAGGGGGGGATCGGTGGCTACACCTTC

D: -
V: TRBV11-2
J: TRBJ1-2
size: once
CDR3: CASSQAGVWGYTF
DNA: TGTGCCAGCAGCCAAGCAGGGGTCTGGGGCTACACCTTC

D: -
V: TRBV5-1
J: TRBJ1-3
size: -
CDR3: CASSLAPPGNTIYF
DNA: TGCGCCAGCAGCTTGGCTCCCCCTGGAAACACCATATATTTT